This T cell receptor (beta chain) derives from a study of neurological immune-mediated disorders. The germline V and J ends were trimmed by 4 bases and 8 bases, with 5 bases remaining between them. CDR1 is SQVTM and CDR2 is ANQGSEA in the germline V gene. The CDR3 extends over 9 amino acids. This clonotype came up many times. The cDNA came from 5'RACE with 10-nucleotide random UMIs. TCRdb ran MiXCR on the 5' RACE reads and lists one entry per CDR3 protein. The table includes more than 45,000 distinct CDR3 sequences, around 3.1% detected once. This TCR came from a man aged 40-50 years with multiple sclerosis. The V call is TRBV29-1, the J call TRBJ1-2; D unclear. The specimen sequenced was PBMCs. The CDR3 sequence is CSVVEGYTF. CDR3 nucleotide sequence: TGCAGCGTTGTTGAGGGCTACACCTTC.